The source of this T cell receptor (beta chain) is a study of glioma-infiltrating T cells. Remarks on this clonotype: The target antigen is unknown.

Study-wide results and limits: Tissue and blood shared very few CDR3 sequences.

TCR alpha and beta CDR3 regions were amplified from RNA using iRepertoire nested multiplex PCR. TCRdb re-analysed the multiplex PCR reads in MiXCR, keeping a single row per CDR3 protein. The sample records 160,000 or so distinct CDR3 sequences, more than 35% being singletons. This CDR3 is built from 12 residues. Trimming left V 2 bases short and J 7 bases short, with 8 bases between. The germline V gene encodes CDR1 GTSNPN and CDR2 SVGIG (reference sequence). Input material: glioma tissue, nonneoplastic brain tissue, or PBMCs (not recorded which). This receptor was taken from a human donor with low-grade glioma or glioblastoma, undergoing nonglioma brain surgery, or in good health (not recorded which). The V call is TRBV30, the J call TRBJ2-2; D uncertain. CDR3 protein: CAWSLGDGELFF. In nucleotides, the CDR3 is TGTGCCTGGAGTTTGGGCGACGGGGAGCTGTTTTTT.